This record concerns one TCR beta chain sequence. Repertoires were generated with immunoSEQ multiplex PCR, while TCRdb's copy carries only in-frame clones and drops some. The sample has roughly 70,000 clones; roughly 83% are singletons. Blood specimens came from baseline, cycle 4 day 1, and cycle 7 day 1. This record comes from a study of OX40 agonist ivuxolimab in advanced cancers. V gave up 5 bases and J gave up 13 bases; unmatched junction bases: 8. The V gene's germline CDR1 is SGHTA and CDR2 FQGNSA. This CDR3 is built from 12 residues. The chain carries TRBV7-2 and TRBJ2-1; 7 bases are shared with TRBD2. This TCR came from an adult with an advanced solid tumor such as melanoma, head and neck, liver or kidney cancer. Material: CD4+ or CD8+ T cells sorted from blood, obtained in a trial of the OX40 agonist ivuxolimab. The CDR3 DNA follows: TGTGCCAGCAGCCGTCTCGCGGGGGAACAGTTCTTC. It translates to CASSRLAGEQFF.